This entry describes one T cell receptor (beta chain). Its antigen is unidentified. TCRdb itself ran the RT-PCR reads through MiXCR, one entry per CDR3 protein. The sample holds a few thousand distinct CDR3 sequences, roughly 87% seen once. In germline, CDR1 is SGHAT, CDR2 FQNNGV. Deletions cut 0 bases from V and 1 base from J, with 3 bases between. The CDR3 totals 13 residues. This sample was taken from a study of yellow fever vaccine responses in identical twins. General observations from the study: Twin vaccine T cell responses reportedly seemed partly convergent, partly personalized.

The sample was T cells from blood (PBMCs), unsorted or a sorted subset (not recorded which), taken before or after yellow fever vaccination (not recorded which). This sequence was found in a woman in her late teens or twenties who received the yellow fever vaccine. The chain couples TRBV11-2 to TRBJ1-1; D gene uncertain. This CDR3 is CASSLEWNTEAFF. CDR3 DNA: TGTGCCAGCAGCTTAGAATGGAACACTGAAGCTTTCTTT.